These 19 T cell receptor beta chains were sequenced from one sample in a study of shared clonotypes between healthy human individuals (dated by TCRdb to the early 2020s). Receptor amplification or capture employed the immunoSEQ multiplex PCR assay. The immuneACCESS repertoire file appears here via TCRdb, limited to in-frame rearrangements. These files lack a portion of the clones; in checked studies, under half of the deficit traces to unresolved V genes, and the cause of the others is not known. The sample includes about 2.3 million clones, with just under 95% observed a single time. About 0.41% of the sample rests with the top ten. The sequencing input was naive CD4+ T cells from PBMCs. The sample's cell subset or site label, decoded: CD45RA+ positively selected. These receptors all stem from a man between 18 and 29 years old in good health. Some clones in this sample may be carry-over from other donors' samples.

The chain is built from TRBV15 and TRBJ2-5, with 8 bases lining up with TRBD2. After removal of 5 bases from V and 1 base from J, the junction contained 3 bases not matched to a gene. This CDR3 spans 14 amino acids. Germline V gene sequence: CDR1 LNHNV, CDR2 YYDKDF (reference sequence). The CDR3 sequence is CATSRGGTQETQYF. CDR3 coding DNA: TGTGCCACCAGCCGGGGGGGGACCCAAGAGACCCAGTACTTC.

This clone was observed once. The chain combines TRBV18 with TRBJ2-5; weak D call: TRBD2 (6 bases). V lost 6 bases and J 1 base, leaving 15 bases between the germline ends. CDR3 length: 15 residues. In germline, CDR1 is KGHSH, CDR2 LQKENI. For the CDR3, the DNA is TGTGCCAGCTCCCGCGGGGCCAACCTCCAAGAGACCCAGTACTTC. This codes for CASSRGANLQETQYF.

This clone appeared a few times. The rearrangement links TRBV29-1 to TRBJ1-1, with D hard to call. The V gene's germline CDR1 is SQVTM and CDR2 ANQGSEA. The CDR3 spans 12 residues. The CDR3 is CTYTPGFTEAFF. CDR3 nucleotide sequence: TGCACCTACACTCCCGGGTTCACTGAAGCTTTCTTT.

This chain connects TRBV5-4 to TRBJ2-3, with 7 bases lining up with TRBD2. With 0 bases clipped from V and 0 bases from J, the junction kept 4 bases outside the gene matches. Per germline, CDR1 SGHNT and CDR2 YYREEE (reference sequence). The CDR3 spans 16 residues. Here the CDR3 reads CASSLVLAGSTDTQYF. The CDR3, as DNA: TGTGCCAGCAGCTTGGTGTTAGCGGGCAGCACAGATACGCAGTATTTT.

This clone was detected only a few times. The chain recombines TRBV6-5 with TRBJ1-1; 9 bases line up with TRBD1. There are 13 residues in the CDR3. CDR1 and CDR2 (germline): MNHEY, SVGAGI. V trimming: 5 bases; J trimming: 3 bases; junction bases outside the gene matches: 1. CDR3: CASSRTGDTEAFF. CDR3 coding DNA: TGTGCCAGCAGTCGGACAGGGGACACTGAAGCTTTCTTT.

In the case of this clone: This may be a read error: a much more frequent sequence differs by one nucleotide. The chain is built from TRBV2 and TRBJ2-1; 10 nucleotides line up with TRBD2. Germline trimming cut 6 bases from V and 0 bases from J; bases unmatched to any gene: 2. Germline lookup yields CDR1 SNHLY and CDR2 FYNNEI. This CDR3 spans 15 amino acids. CDR3 sequence (DNA): TGTGCCAGCAGCGCTAGCGGGAGCTCCTACAATGAGCAGTTCTTC. Translated: CASSASGSSYNEQFF.

With respect to this clone: This CDR3 is also generated by other DNA sequences in the sample. The gene calls are TRBV7-2 and TRBJ1-1; D ambiguous. The CDR3 contains 14 residues. The V gene's germline CDR1 is SGHTA and CDR2 FQGNSA. Trimming stripped 1 base from V and 1 base from J, with 7 bases between. The CDR3 here is CASSLGAGNTEAFF. The CDR3 nucleotides are TGTGCCAGCAGCTTAGGGGCGGGGAACACTGAAGCTTTCTTT.

This chain connects TRBV20-1 to TRBJ1-1; no firm D call. V was pared by 5 bases and J by 6 bases, with 10 bases between. CDR1 DFQATT and CDR2 SNEGSKA come from the germline V gene (reference sequence). The CDR3 length is 11 residues. The CDR3 sequence is CSAWTLPEAFF. The CDR3 bases are TGCAGTGCTTGGACCCTCCCTGAAGCTTTCTTT.

The chain is built from TRBV5-1 and TRBJ2-7, with D perhaps assigned TRBD1 or TRBD2 (5 bases each). CDR3 length: 14 residues. The V end lost 5 bases, the J end lost 3 bases, and 15 bases lay between the germline ends. CDR1 and CDR2 from the germline V gene are SGHRS and YFSETQ. CDR3 loop: CASRRGELNYEQYF. CDR3 DNA sequence: TGCGCCAGCAGGCGAGGGGAGTTGAACTACGAGCAGTACTTC.

This clone was detected a few times. At the DNA level, this CDR3 is encoded by other sequences in the same sample as well. The chain carries TRBV6-1 and TRBJ1-2; D ambiguous. CDR3 length: 13 amino acids. The V and J ends lost 1 base and 2 bases respectively, with 5 bases between them. The V gene's germline CDR1 is MNHNS and CDR2 SASEGT. The CDR3 coding sequence is TGTGCCAGCAGTGAAGGGGCCAACTATGGCTACACCTTC. This translates into CASSEGANYGYTF.

J is TRBJ2-7 and V is TRBV7-9; D is perhaps TRBD2 (5 bases). V gave up 7 bases and J gave up 7 bases, with 17 bases separating them. Germline-derived CDR1 and CDR2 are SEHNR and FQNEAQ (reference sequence). CDR3 length equals 13 residues. In DNA, the CDR3 is TGTGCCAGCACCGAGAGGGCCTCGGATGAGCAGTACTTC. Its protein product is CASTERASDEQYF.

The chain combines TRBV7-8 with TRBJ2-7; D is ambiguous. CDR3 size: 14 residues. Germline lookup yields CDR1 SGHVS and CDR2 FQNEAQ. The V end was cut by 1 base, the J end by 0 bases, with 7 bases between. The CDR3 nucleotides are TGTGCCAGCAGCTTAGACAGAGCCTCCTACGAGCAGTACTTC. As protein: CASSLDRASYEQYF.

This clone turned up a few times. The chain joins TRBV29-1 to TRBJ1-1; no definite D call. Trimming cost V 4 bases and J 6 bases, with 18 bases left between them. This CDR3 is 14 amino acids long. Germline lookup yields CDR1 SQVTM and CDR2 ANQGSEA. DNA of the CDR3: TGCAGCGTTGTAATTTTCGCTTACGTTCCTGAAGCTTTCTTT. Its protein product is CSVVIFAYVPEAFF.

This chain joins TRBV6-5 and TRBJ1-2; D uncertain. Germline CDR1 reads MNHEY; CDR2 reads SVGAGI. The CDR3 has 14 residues. V dropped 6 bases and J dropped 5 bases, with 16 bases sitting between them. CDR3 protein: CASSLDFTGYGYTF. As DNA, the CDR3 is TGTGCCAGCAGCTTAGACTTTACTGGGTATGGCTACACCTTC.

For this clone: Additional DNA sequences in this sample encode the identical CDR3. The V gene is TRBV30, the J gene TRBJ2-5; D uncertain. The germline gives CDR1 GTSNPN, CDR2 SVGIG (reference sequence). The CDR3 has 12 amino acids. Trimming left V 0 bases short and J 5 bases short, with 7 bases between. CDR3: CAWSVLGETQYF. Written as DNA, the CDR3 is TGTGCCTGGAGTGTACTGGGGGAGACCCAGTACTTC.

The chain carries TRBV18 and TRBJ2-3; the D gene is possibly TRBD1 (6 bases). CDR3 length: 15 residues. CDR1 and CDR2 from the germline V gene are KGHSH and LQKENI. Trimming shortened V by 3 bases and J by 2 bases, and 12 bases separated the two germline ends. CDR3 sequence: CASSPQGQYTDTQYF. In DNA, the CDR3 is TGTGCCAGCTCACCTCAAGGACAGTACACAGATACGCAGTATTTT.

The chain employs TRBV19 and TRBJ2-3; no definite D call. CDR1 LNHDA and CDR2 SQIVND come from the germline V gene (reference sequence). The CDR3 is 12 residues long. V lost 4 bases and J 4 bases, leaving 6 bases between the germline ends. DNA for the CDR3: TGTGCCAGTAGTAATATGGCAGATACGCAGTATTTT. This encodes CASSNMADTQYF. The variable domain in full, completed from reference TRBV19 and TRBJ2-3, reads DGGITQSPKYLFRKEGQNVTLSCEQNLNHDAMYWYRQDPGQGLRLIYYSQIVNDFQKGDIAEGYSVSREKKESFPLTVTSAQKNPTAFYLCASSNMADTQYFGPGTRLTVL.

This chain joins TRBV25-1 and TRBJ2-2, with 8 bases that match TRBD1. V shed 6 bases and J 4 bases; nucleotides not matched to a gene: 7. Germline CDR1 and CDR2: MGHDK and SYGVNS. The CDR3 extends over 15 amino acids. CDR3 protein: CASSPRTGSTGELFF. CDR3 DNA sequence: TGTGCCAGCAGCCCCAGGACAGGGAGCACCGGGGAGCTGTTTTTT.

The genes are TRBV11-2 and TRBJ2-3, with 10 bases matching TRBD2. V shed 4 bases and J 7 bases; nucleotides not matched to a gene: 5. CDR3 length: 14 residues. The germline V gene has CDR1 SGHAT and CDR2 FQNNGV. The CDR3 region has the DNA TGTGCCAGCAGCTCTAGCGGGAGTCCAAATACGCAGTATTTT. Translated, it gives CASSSSGSPNTQYF.